This T cell receptor beta chain comes out of a study of CD8+ T cells in alopecia areata. About the study: Those patients who were treated received oral tofacitinib, which was given at 5 to 10 mg twice daily for moderate-to-severe alopecia areata. A 6-month off-drug phase came after tofacitinib, which had lasted 6 to 18 months. Findings and limits, study-wide: During tofacitinib treatment, many expanded lesional clones remained in scalp and blood.

Concerning this clone: Its antigen is as yet unknown.

Treatment reported: oral pan-JAK inhibitor, 5-10 mg twice daily. Specimens obtained from alopecia areata patients comprised lesional scalp punch biopsies and peripheral blood. Isolated RNA was reverse transcribed into cDNA used as the sequencing template. TCRdb's copy holds only in-frame clones and misses some; the assay was immunoSEQ multiplex PCR. The top ten hold under 1.5% of the sample, which has 150,000 to 200,000 clones, around 64% seen once. V trimming: 7 bases; J trimming: 10 bases; junction bases outside the gene matches: 12. CDR1 LNHDA and CDR2 SQIVND come from the germline V gene (reference sequence). This CDR3 has 15 amino acids.

The receptor's source is a human donor with alopecia areata. The sequencing here drew on CD4+ T cells sorted from blood, taken between weeks 47 and 50, from a patient treated with tofacitinib. V is TRBV19 and J is TRBJ2-1, with TRBD2 matching 11 bases. The CDR3 DNA reads as TGTGCCAGTACCCTCGGTAGCGGGGGGGTCAGGGAGCAGTTCTTC. Translated: CASTLGSGGVREQFF. The whole variable domain, filled in from reference TRBV19 and TRBJ2-1, reads DGGITQSPKYLFRKEGQNVTLSCEQNLNHDAMYWYRQDPGQGLRLIYYSQIVNDFQKGDIAEGYSVSREKKESFPLTVTSAQKNPTAFYLCASTLGSGGVREQFFGPGTRLTVL.